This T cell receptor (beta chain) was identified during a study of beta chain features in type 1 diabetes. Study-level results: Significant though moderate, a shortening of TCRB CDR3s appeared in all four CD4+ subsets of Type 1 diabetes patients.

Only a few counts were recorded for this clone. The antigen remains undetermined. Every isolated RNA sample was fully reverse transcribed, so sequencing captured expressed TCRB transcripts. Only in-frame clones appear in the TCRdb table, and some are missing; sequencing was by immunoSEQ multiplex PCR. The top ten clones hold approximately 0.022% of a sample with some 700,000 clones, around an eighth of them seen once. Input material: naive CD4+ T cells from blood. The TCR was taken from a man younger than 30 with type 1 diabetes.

The CDR3 is CSVGENGPGLTEAFF. DNA of the CDR3: TGCAGCGTTGGGGAAAATGGGCCAGGCCTCACTGAAGCTTTCTTT. The chain joins TRBV29-1 to TRBJ1-1; no reliable D call. This CDR3 is 15 amino acids long. In germline, CDR1 is SQVTM, CDR2 ANQGSEA. Between the trimmed V and J ends, which lost 4 bases and 4 bases, there was a span of 19 bases.